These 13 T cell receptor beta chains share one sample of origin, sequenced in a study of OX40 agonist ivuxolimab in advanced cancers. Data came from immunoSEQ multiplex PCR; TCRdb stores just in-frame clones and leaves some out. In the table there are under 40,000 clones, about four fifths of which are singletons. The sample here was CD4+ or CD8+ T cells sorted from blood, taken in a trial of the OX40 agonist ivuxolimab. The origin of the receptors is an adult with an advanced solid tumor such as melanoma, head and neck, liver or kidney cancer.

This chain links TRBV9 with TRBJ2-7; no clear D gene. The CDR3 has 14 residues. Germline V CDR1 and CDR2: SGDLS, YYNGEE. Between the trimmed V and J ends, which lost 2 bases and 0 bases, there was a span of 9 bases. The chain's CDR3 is CASSVGGISYEQYF. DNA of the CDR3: TGTGCCAGCAGCGTTGGCGGCATCTCCTACGAGCAGTACTTC.

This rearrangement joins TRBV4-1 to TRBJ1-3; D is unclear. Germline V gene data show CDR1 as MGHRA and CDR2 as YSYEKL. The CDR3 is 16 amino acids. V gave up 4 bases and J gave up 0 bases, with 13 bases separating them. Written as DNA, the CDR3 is TGCGCCAGCAGCCGCGGACCGGGGAGCTCTGGAAACACCATATATTTT. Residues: CASSRGPGSSGNTIYF.

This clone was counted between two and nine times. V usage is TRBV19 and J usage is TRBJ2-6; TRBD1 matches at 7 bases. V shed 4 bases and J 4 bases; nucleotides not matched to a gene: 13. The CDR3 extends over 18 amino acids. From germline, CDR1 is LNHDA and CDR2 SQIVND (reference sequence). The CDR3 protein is CASSRLRDSRSGANVLTF. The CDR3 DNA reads TGTGCCAGTAGTAGGCTCCGGGACAGTCGGTCCGGGGCCAACGTCCTGACTTTC.

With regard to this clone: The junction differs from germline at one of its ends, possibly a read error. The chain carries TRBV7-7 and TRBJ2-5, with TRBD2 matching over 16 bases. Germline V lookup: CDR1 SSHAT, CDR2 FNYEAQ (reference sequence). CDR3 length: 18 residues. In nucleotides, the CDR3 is TGTGCTAGCAGCCACGGGACTAGCGGGGGGGCCGTGCGTGAGACCCAGTACTTC. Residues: CASSHGTSGGAVRETQYF.

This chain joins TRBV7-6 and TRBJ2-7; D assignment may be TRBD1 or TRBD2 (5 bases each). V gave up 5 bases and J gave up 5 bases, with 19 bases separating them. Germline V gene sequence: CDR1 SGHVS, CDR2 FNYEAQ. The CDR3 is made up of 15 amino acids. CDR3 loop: CASSPMTGPTHEQYF. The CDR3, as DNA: TGTGCCAGCAGCCCCATGACGGGACCTACTCACGAGCAGTACTTC.

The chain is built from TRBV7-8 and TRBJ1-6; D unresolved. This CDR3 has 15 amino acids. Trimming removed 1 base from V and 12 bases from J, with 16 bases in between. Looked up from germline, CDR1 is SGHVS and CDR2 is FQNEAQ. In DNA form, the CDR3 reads TGTGCCAGCAGCTTAGAGGGCATTGGCTTTGGACCCCTCCACTTT. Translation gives CASSLEGIGFGPLHF.

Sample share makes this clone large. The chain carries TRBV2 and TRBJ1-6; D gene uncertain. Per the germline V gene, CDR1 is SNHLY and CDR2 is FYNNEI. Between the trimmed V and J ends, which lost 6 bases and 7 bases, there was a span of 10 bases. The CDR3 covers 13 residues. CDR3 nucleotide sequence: TGTGCCAGCAGGACCGTAGGGAATTCACCCCTCCACTTT. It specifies CASRTVGNSPLHF.

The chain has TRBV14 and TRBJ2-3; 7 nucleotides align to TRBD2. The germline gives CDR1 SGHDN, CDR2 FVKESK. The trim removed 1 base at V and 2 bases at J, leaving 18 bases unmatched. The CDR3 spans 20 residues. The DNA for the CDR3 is TGTGCCAGCAGCCAAGTACATTTTTCTGGTGGCGGGAGATTCACAGATACGCAGTATTTT. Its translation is CASSQVHFSGGGRFTDTQYF.

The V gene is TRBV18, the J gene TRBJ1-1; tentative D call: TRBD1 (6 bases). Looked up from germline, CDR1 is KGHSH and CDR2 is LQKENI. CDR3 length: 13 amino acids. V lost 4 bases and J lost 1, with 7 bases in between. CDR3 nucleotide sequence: TGTGCCAGCTCACTGGGACAGAACACTGAAGCTTTCTTT. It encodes CASSLGQNTEAFF. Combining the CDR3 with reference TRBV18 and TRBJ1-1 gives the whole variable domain NAGVMQNPRHLVRRRGQEARLRCSPMKGHSHVYWYRQLPEEGLKFMVYLQKENIIDESGMPKERFSAEFPKEGPSILRIQQVVRGDSAAYFCASSLGQNTEAFFGQGTRLTVV.

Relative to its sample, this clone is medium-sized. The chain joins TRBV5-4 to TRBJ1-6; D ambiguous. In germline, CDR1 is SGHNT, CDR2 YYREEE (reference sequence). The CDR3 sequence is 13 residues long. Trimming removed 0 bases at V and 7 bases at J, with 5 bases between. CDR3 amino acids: CASSLVGNSPLHF. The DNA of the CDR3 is TGTGCCAGCAGCTTGGTGGGCAATTCACCCCTCCACTTT.

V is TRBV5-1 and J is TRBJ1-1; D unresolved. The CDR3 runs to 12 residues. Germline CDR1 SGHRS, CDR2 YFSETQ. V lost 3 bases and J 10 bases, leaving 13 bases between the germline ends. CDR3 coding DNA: TGCGCCAGCAGCTGGCGCTTGGTGACAGCTTTCTTT. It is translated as CASSWRLVTAFF.

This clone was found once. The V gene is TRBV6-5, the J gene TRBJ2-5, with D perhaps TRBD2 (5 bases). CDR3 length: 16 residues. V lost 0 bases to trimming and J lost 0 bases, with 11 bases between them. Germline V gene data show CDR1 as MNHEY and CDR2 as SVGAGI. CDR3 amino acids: CASSYSASLDQETQYF. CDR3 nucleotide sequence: TGTGCCAGCAGTTACTCGGCTAGCCTCGACCAAGAGACCCAGTACTTC.

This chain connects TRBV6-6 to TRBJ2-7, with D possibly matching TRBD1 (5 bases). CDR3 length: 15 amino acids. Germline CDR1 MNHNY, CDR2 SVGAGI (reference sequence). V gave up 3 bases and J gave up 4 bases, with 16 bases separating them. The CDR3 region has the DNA TGTGCCAGCAGTTATAACTCACAGGTGGATTACGAGCAGTACTTC. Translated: CASSYNSQVDYEQYF.